These T cell receptor beta chains were read from a single sample in a study of cytomegalovirus exposure and HLA in healthy donors. Generated by immunoSEQ multiplex PCR, the TCRdb table keeps only in-frame clones and is missing some. The sample includes around 81,000 clones, around 60% of them seen just once. Material for sequencing was PBMCs. Receptors originate from a man aged 30 to 39 in good health and CMV-seropositive. Both conserved end residues are part of each CDR3. A D gene is named only where the DNA matches it firmly. Expanded clones are given a class, and other clones once, few, many or no size at all.

D	length	V	J	size	CDR3	DNA
NA	11	TRBV30	TRBJ2-7	once	CAWKAAYEQYF	TGTGCCTGGAAAGCTGCCTACGAGCAGTACTTC
NA	14	TRBV9	TRBJ2-5	few	CASSEATLGGTQYF	TGTGCCAGCAGCGAAGCTACGCTCGGAGGGACCCAGTACTTC
NA	14	TRBV11-2	TRBJ2-5	few	CASSFQGSQETQYF	TGTGCCAGCAGCTTTCAGGGATCCCAAGAGACCCAGTACTTC
TRBD1	15	TRBV6-1	TRBJ2-7	NA	CASRTSGTGTYEQYF	TGTGCCAGCAGAACCTCCGGGACAGGGACCTACGAGCAGTACTTC
NA	15	TRBV18	TRBJ2-5	NA	CASSLVRVEKETQYF	TGTGCCAGCTCACTAGTTCGGGTTGAGAAAGAGACCCAGTACTTC
TRBD1	13	TRBV2	TRBJ2-5	NA	CASSRDSQETQYF	TGTGCCAGCAGTCGGGACAGCCAAGAGACCCAGTACTTC
NA	12	TRBV5-1	TRBJ2-1	NA	CASSRRGGEQFF	TGCGCCAGCAGCCGGAGGGGGGGCGAGCAGTTCTTC
TRBD2	16	TRBV29-1	TRBJ2-1	NA	CSVRKDSSGRRHEQFF	TGCAGCGTCCGAAAAGATTCTAGCGGGAGAAGGCATGAGCAGTTCTTC
TRBD1	14	TRBV2	TRBJ2-7	NA	CASRRTGGPYEQYF	TGTGCCAGCAGACGGACAGGGGGCCCCTACGAGCAGTACTTC
NA	14	TRBV6-5	TRBJ2-7	NA	CASSYGAGRYEQYF	TGTGCCAGCAGTTACGGTGCGGGACGCTACGAGCAGTACTTC
TRBD1	14	TRBV5-1	TRBJ1-4	few	CASSRDRATEKLFF	TGCGCCAGCAGCCGGGACAGGGCCACCGAAAAACTGTTTTTT
TRBD2	16	TRBV4-2	TRBJ2-1	few	CASSQEAGGPYNEQFF	TGTGCCAGCAGCCAAGAGGCGGGAGGACCCTACAATGAGCAGTTCTTC
NA	11	TRBV25-1	TRBJ2-7	NA	CASSRVYEQYF	TGTGCCAGCAGTCGAGTATACGAGCAGTACTTC
NA	13	TRBV9	TRBJ1-1	NA	CASSPRGLFEAFF	TGTGCCAGCAGCCCCCGAGGGTTATTTGAAGCTTTCTTT
NA	13	TRBV7-9	TRBJ2-1	NA	CASSFAGDGEQFF	TGTGCCAGCAGCTTTGCAGGGGATGGTGAGCAGTTCTTC
TRBD1	14	TRBV7-3	TRBJ2-2	NA	CASSLTGVTGELFF	TGTGCCAGCAGCTTGACAGGGGTCACCGGGGAGCTGTTTTTT
NA	12	TRBV6-4	TRBJ1-2	NA	CASSAQGYGYTF	TGTGCCAGCAGTGCTCAGGGCTATGGCTACACCTTC
NA	14	TRBV19	TRBJ2-2	NA	CASRLAGSTGELFF	TGTGCCAGTAGATTGGCAGGGTCCACCGGGGAGCTGTTTTTT
NA	12	TRBV10-3	TRBJ2-7	NA	CAISEGGYEQYF	TGTGCCATCAGTGAGGGCGGCTACGAGCAGTACTTC
TRBD1	17	TRBV10-3	TRBJ1-3	few	CAVGQGPLLSSGNTIYF	TGTGCCGTCGGACAGGGGCCGTTATTGAGCTCTGGAAACACCATATATTTT
TRBD1	13	TRBV2	TRBJ1-2	NA	CASNIGGFYGYTF	TGTGCCAGCAATATAGGGGGCTTCTATGGCTACACCTTC
NA	13	TRBV19	TRBJ1-4	NA	CASRVTFQEKLFF	TGTGCCAGTAGGGTCACGTTCCAGGAAAAACTGTTTTTT
NA	15	TRBV29-1	TRBJ2-7	NA	CSVLTEPSLPYEQYF	TGCAGCGTTTTGACAGAACCGAGCCTTCCCTACGAGCAGTACTTC
NA	14	TRBV29-1	TRBJ2-7	NA	CSVGGGLSSYEQYF	TGCAGCGTTGGTGGCGGCCTCAGCTCCTACGAGCAGTACTTC
NA	14	TRBV2	TRBJ1-2	NA	CASKSDPGGYGYTF	TGTGCCAGCAAGTCTGACCCGGGAGGCTATGGCTACACCTTC
NA	18	TRBV21-1	TRBJ2-7	NA	CASSKVSTTRREGYEQYF	TGTGCCAGCAGCAAAGTTTCTACGACACGGCGGGAGGGCTACGAGCAGTACTTC